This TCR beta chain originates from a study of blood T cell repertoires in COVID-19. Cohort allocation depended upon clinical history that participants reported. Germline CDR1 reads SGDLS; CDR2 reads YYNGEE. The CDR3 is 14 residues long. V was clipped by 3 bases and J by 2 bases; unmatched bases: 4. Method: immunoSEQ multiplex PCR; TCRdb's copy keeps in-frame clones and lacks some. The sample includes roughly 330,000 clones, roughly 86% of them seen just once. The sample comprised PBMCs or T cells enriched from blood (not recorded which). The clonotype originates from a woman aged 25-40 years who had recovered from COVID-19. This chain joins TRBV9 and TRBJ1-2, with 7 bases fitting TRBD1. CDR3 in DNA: TGTGCCAGCAGCGCCGGGACAGTCAACTATGGCTACACCTTC. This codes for CASSAGTVNYGYTF.